The present T cell receptor (beta chain) was sequenced within a study of T cells in Graves' hyperthyroidism and ophthalmopathy. Amplification yielded TCR beta CDR3 regions, with RNA transcripts as the source. First-round RT-PCR of the TCR CDR3 relied on the HTBI primer set. TCRdb fed the multiplex PCR reads into MiXCR, producing one record per CDR3 protein. The sample shows just over 550,000 distinct CDR3 sequences, just over 45% of them seen only once. Germline V lookup: CDR1 SQVTM, CDR2 ANQGSEA. The CDR3 consists of 10 residues. The V and J ends lost 8 bases and 7 bases respectively, with 11 bases between them.

V and J are TRBV29-1 and TRBJ1-2; D unresolved. The sequenced sample was peripheral blood or thyroid tissue (not recorded which). The receptor was isolated from a woman under 30 with Graves' hyperthyroidism. The CDR3 protein is CSLEGFGYTF. CDR3 coding DNA: TGCAGCTTGGAAGGTTTTGGCTACACCTTC.